One and the same sample provided the 12 T cell receptor beta chains below, sequenced in a study of T cell changes during pregnancy in multiple sclerosis (dated by TCRdb to between 2019 and 2020). Receptor amplification or capture employed the immunoSEQ multiplex PCR assay. Sourced from immuneACCESS, this table was stored by TCRdb with only in-frame sequences that have V and J called. A share of the clones is absent; for the studies checked, an unresolved V gene accounts for under half, and the remainder has no known explanation. The sample has under 150,000 clones on record, approximately 96% of them singletons. Around 0.46% of the sample comes from the top ten. Specimen: peripheral blood, collected after pregnancy. The origin of the receptors is a female donor with multiple sclerosis, enrolled in a pregnancy study.

V gene TRBV4-3 combines with J gene TRBJ2-3; the D gene is possibly TRBD1 (5 bases). V shed 3 bases and J shed 5 bases, with 15 bases lying between them. The CDR3 length is 15 residues. CDR1 and CDR2 from the germline V gene are LGHNA and YSLEER. The CDR3, as DNA: TGCGCCAGCAGCCAGACCTCCATGGGGCGAGATACGCAGTATTTT. Encoded protein: CASSQTSMGRDTQYF.

The chain recombines TRBV18 with TRBJ2-7; 13 positions agree with TRBD2. V dropped 3 bases and J dropped 3; count of bases not matched to a gene: 8. Germline assignment: CDR1 KGHSH and CDR2 LQKENI. CDR3 length equals 17 residues. CDR3 coding DNA: TGTGCCAGCTCACCGTCTAGGACTAGCGGGAGAATCTACGAGCAGTACTTC. This encodes CASSPSRTSGRIYEQYF.

The J gene is TRBJ1-2, the V gene TRBV19; TRBD1 might be the D (5 bases). This CDR3 is 18 amino acids long. V lost 6 bases to trimming and J lost 1 base, with 24 bases between them. Germline CDR1 is LNHDA and CDR2 is SQIVND (reference sequence). CDR3 DNA: TGTGCCAGTAGCCAGGCGGGGTCTCAGGGCGCCATTAACTATGGCTACACCTTC. This gives the protein CASSQAGSQGAINYGYTF.

The chain combines TRBV28 with TRBJ2-7; 10 nucleotides match TRBD1. The CDR3 covers 15 residues. J was trimmed by 8 bases and V by 5 bases; bases with no gene match: 12. CDR1 is MDHEN, CDR2 SYDVKM, per germline. CDR3 sequence: CASSAPGQGSTQQYF. In nucleotides, the CDR3 is TGTGCCAGCAGTGCACCGGGACAGGGGTCTACGCAGCAGTACTTC.

CDR3 in amino acids: CASSQWDRGTYEQYF. CDR3 nucleotide sequence: TGCGCCAGCAGCCAGTGGGACAGGGGCACCTACGAGCAGTACTTC. The chain combines TRBV4-3 with TRBJ2-5; 10 positions agree with TRBD1. The J call may be faulty, since TRBJ2-7 better matches the DNA end. There are 15 residues in the CDR3. The V gene's germline CDR1 is LGHNA and CDR2 YSLEER.

This clone was observed a single time. J is TRBJ2-1 and V is TRBV5-1, with 13 bases fitting TRBD2. Germline values: CDR1 SGHRS, CDR2 YFSETQ. This CDR3 region has 17 residues. After removal of 4 bases from V and 7 bases from J, the junction contained 11 bases not matched to a gene. CDR3 residues: CASSLGLAGERGNEQFF. CDR3 bases: TGCGCCAGCAGCCTTGGACTAGCGGGAGAAAGAGGGAATGAGCAGTTCTTC.

For the CDR3, the DNA is TGTGCCAGCAGCTTACAGGGGGATCGGGAGACCCAGTACTTC. This gives the protein CASSLQGDRETQYF. J is TRBJ2-5 and V is TRBV11-2; 7 nucleotides line up with TRBD1. The J segment lost 5 bases and the V segment lost 2 bases, leaving 5 bases of the junction unmatched. CDR1 and CDR2 from the germline V gene are SGHAT and FQNNGV. The CDR3 loop spans 14 amino acids.

This clone occurred once. The chain carries TRBV5-1 and TRBJ1-1, with 8 bases identical to TRBD1. In germline, CDR1 is SGHRS, CDR2 YFSETQ. This CDR3 is built from 13 residues. The trim removed 0 bases at V and 8 bases at J, leaving 3 bases unmatched. This CDR3 reads CASSLGAGGEAFF. In nucleotides, the CDR3 is TGCGCCAGCAGCTTGGGGGCAGGGGGCGAAGCTTTCTTT.

The chain joins TRBV5-5 to TRBJ2-1; D gene unclear. The germline V and J ends were trimmed by 0 bases and 1 base, with 8 bases remaining between them. Looked up from germline, CDR1 is SGHKS and CDR2 is YYEKEE (reference sequence). The CDR3 runs 15 residues. The CDR3 DNA reads as TGTGCCAGCAGCTTGGGCTATGGTTCCTACAATGAGCAGTTCTTC. Its protein product is CASSLGYGSYNEQFF.

V usage is TRBV12-5 and J usage is TRBJ2-7; D remains ambiguous. Germline V lookup: CDR1 LGHNT, CDR2 FRNRAP. The CDR3 is made up of 13 amino acids. Trimming removed 4 bases at V and 2 bases at J, with 9 bases between. CDR3 in amino acids: CASGYEAAYEQYF. The CDR3 region has the DNA TGTGCTAGTGGTTACGAGGCGGCCTACGAGCAGTACTTC.

As DNA, the CDR3 is TGTGCCTGGAGTGTACGCCTAGCGGGAGTACCCCGGCGCACAGATACGCAGTATTTT. The encoded protein is CAWSVRLAGVPRRTDTQYF. The V call is TRBV30, the J call TRBJ2-3; the match to TRBD2 covers 10 bases. CDR1 GTSNPN and CDR2 SVGIG come from the germline V gene (reference sequence). V was pared by 0 bases and J by 1 base, with 13 bases of the junction left unmatched. The CDR3 is made up of 19 amino acids.

V and J are TRBV4-1 and TRBJ2-2; D unclear. Trimming took 1 base from V and 1 from J, leaving 7 bases between them. The CDR3 has 15 amino acids. Germline V CDR1 and CDR2: MGHRA, YSYEKL. The CDR3, as DNA: TGCGCCAGCAGCCAAGCCAGTCTGAACACCGGGGAGCTGTTTTTT. Its translation is CASSQASLNTGELFF.